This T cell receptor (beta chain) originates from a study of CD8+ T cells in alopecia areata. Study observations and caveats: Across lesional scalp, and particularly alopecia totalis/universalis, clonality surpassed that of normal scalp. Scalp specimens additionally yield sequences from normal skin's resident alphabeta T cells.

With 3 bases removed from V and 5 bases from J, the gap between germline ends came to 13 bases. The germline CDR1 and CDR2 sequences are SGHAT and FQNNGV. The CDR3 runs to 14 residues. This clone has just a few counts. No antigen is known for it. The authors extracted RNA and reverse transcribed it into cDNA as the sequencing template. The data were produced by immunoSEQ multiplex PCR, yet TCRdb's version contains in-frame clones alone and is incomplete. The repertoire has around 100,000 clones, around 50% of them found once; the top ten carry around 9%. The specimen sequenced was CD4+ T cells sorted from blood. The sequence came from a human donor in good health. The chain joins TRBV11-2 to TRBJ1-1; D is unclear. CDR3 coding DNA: TGTGCCAGCAGCTTCGGGCACTCGGGGACTGAAGCTTTCTTT. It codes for CASSFGHSGTEAFF.